These 31 T cell receptor beta chains share one sample of origin, sequenced in a study of read filtering for tumor transcriptome and immune sequencing. This library used roughly 400 ng RNA and molecular barcoded adaptors spanning alpha/delta and beta/gamma chains. TCRdb reprocessed the reads with MiXCR, giving one entry per CDR3 protein. In the table there are some 140,000 distinct CDR3 sequences, approximately 13% of which are singletons. Sequencing input: a population of CD138-negative cells sorted from bone marrow. All receptors derive from a donor at least 40 years old with multiple myeloma.

This clonotype was found many times. The chain is built from TRBV6-1 and TRBJ2-2; TRBD1 is a possible D gene (5 bases). Germline V gives CDR1 MNHNS, CDR2 SASEGT. Trimming stripped 7 bases from V and 3 bases from J, with 15 bases between. CDR3 length equals 15 residues. As DNA, the CDR3 is TGTGCCAGCAATGGGCAGGGATTGGACACCGGGGAGCTGTTTTTT. Translated, it gives CASNGQGLDTGELFF.

The rearrangement uses TRBV6-5 and TRBJ2-1, with D perhaps assigned TRBD1 or TRBD2 (6 bases each). Germline V gene sequence: CDR1 MNHEY, CDR2 SVGAGI. CDR3 length: 14 amino acids. V lost 7 bases, J lost 5 bases, and 15 bases lay in between. The DNA for the CDR3 is TGTGCCAGCACTGGGGGCCTAGCGCACAATGAGCAGTTCTTC. Amino acids: CASTGGLAHNEQFF.

This clonotype was recorded at least ten times. The V and J genes are TRBV19 and TRBJ2-7, with D possibly matching TRBD2 (6 bases). CDR1 and CDR2 (germline): LNHDA, SQIVND (reference sequence). The CDR3 is 12 residues long. V lost 7 bases and J lost 1, with 8 bases in between. DNA for the CDR3: TGTGCCAGTACTAGCGCGTCCTACGAGCAGTACTTC. Translation gives CASTSASYEQYF.

This clonotype was observed many times. The CDR3 coding sequence is TGTGCCAGCAGCCCAGACAGGGCGAAAGCTTTCTTT. Its protein is CASSPDRAKAFF. The genes are TRBV7-9 and TRBJ1-1, with TRBD1 identical over 7 bases. This CDR3 contains 12 residues. Trimming cost V 5 bases and J 9 bases; bases outside gene matches: 6. Germline CDR1 reads SEHNR; CDR2 reads FQNEAQ (reference sequence). The variable domain in full, completed from reference TRBV7-9 and TRBJ1-1, reads DTGVSQNPRHKITKRGQNVTFRCDPISEHNRLYWYRQTLGQGPEFLTYFQNEAQLEKSRLLSDRFSAERPKGSFSTLEIQRTEQGDSAMYLCASSPDRAKAFFGQGTRLTVV.

In regard to this clonotype: A read error may explain this, as a much larger clone is one base away. The rearrangement joins TRBV29-1 to TRBJ2-3, with D tentatively TRBD1 or TRBD2 (6 bases each). The CDR3 covers 15 residues. CDR1 and CDR2 from the germline V gene are SQVTM and ANQGSEA. V was cut by 0 bases and J by 4 bases, with 14 bases left in between. The CDR3 DNA is TGCAGCGTTGAAGATTATCCGGAGGGGGCAGATACGCAGTATTTT. Amino acids: CSVEDYPEGADTQYF.

In its sample, this clonotype was seen many times. V and J are TRBV6-5 and TRBJ1-1; D unresolved. This CDR3 has 13 residues. Trimming stripped 6 bases from V and 1 base from J, with 9 bases between. Germline loops: CDR1 MNHEY, CDR2 SVGAGI. The chain's CDR3 is CASRQRANTEAFF. CDR3 sequence (DNA): TGTGCCAGCAGGCAGAGGGCGAACACTGAAGCTTTCTTT.

This clonotype was counted at least ten times. V and J are TRBV20-1 and TRBJ2-7; 9 bases match TRBD1. J lost 1 base, V lost 0 bases, and 4 bases had no gene match. The CDR3 loop spans 15 amino acids. From germline, CDR1 is DFQATT and CDR2 SNEGSKA (reference sequence). In nucleotides, the CDR3 is TGCAGTGCTAGAGATCAGACAGGGGGGTCCTACGAGCAGTACTTC. It is translated as CSARDQTGGSYEQYF.

This clonotype was observed many times. The chain employs TRBV7-2 and TRBJ1-5; no clear D gene. Germline loops: CDR1 SGHTA, CDR2 FQGNSA. The CDR3 has 13 residues. Trimming left V 1 base short and J 5 bases short, with 6 bases between. The CDR3 is CASSLVPDQPQHF. DNA for the CDR3: TGTGCCAGCAGCTTAGTCCCCGATCAGCCCCAGCATTTT.

This clonotype occurred many times. For the CDR3, the DNA is TGTGCCAGCAGTTGGGGCGAGAGCTCCTACGAGCAGTACTTC. Translation gives CASSWGESSYEQYF. The chain combines TRBV6-5 with TRBJ2-7, with a weak D call TRBD1 (5 bases). CDR3 length equals 14 residues. CDR1 and CDR2 from the germline V gene are MNHEY and SVGAGI. V lost 4 bases, J lost 0 bases, and 10 bases lay in between.

Ten or more counts support this clonotype. The chain is built from TRBV3-1 and TRBJ1-4; 7 bases line up with TRBD1. The germline V gene has CDR1 LGHDT and CDR2 YNNKEL (reference sequence). V dropped 3 bases and J dropped 4; count of bases not matched to a gene: 5. This CDR3 is built from 15 residues. As DNA, the CDR3 is TGTGCCAGCAGCCAGGGAAGACAGGGTAATGAAAAACTGTTTTTT. Translated, it gives CASSQGRQGNEKLFF.

This clonotype came up a few times. A read error may produce the germline difference seen at one junction end. The chain recombines TRBV12-5 with TRBJ2-1; D unclear. This CDR3 is 12 amino acids long. Per germline, CDR1 LGHNT and CDR2 FRNRAP. The CDR3 sequence: CASGKGYHEQFF. As DNA, the CDR3 is TGTGCTAGTGGGAAAGGCTACCATGAGCAGTTCTTC.

Of note for this clonotype: Being one base from a much bigger clone, this may be a read error. CDR3: CASSPRQSRRSNQPRHF. Written as DNA, the CDR3 is TGTGCCAGCAGTCCGCGACAGTCCCGAAGGAGCAATCAGCCCCGGCATTTT. This sequence joins TRBV27 and TRBJ1-5, with D maybe TRBD1 (5 bases). The CDR3 has 17 amino acids. Per germline, CDR1 MNHEY and CDR2 SMNVEV (reference sequence).

This clonotype is labeled as medium-sized (0.01 to 0.1%). This chain joins TRBV5-1 and TRBJ1-4, with D possibly TRBD1 on 5 matching bases. This CDR3 has 15 amino acids. V shed 4 bases and J shed 8 bases, with 18 bases lying between them. Germline CDR1 reads SGHRS; CDR2 reads YFSETQ. In DNA, the CDR3 is TGCGCCAGCAGCACCCGGGACTCCGAAGGGGAAAAACTGTTTTTT. The encoded protein is CASSTRDSEGEKLFF.

Turning to this clonotype: Only one base separates this from a far larger clonotype, so it likely reflects a read error. The V and J genes are TRBV6-5 and TRBJ2-1; maybe TRBD2 (8 bases). The CDR3 covers 15 residues. Germline loops: CDR1 MNHEY, CDR2 SVGAGI. Trimming cost V 2 bases and J 9 bases, with 17 bases left between them. The CDR3 is CASSYEGAGGGEQFF. CDR3 nucleotides: TGTGCCAGCAGTTACGAGGGGGCGGGAGGAGGTGAGCAGTTCTTC.

This clonotype occurred many times. The chain carries TRBV7-2 and TRBJ2-2; the match to TRBD1 covers 7 bases. J lost 0 bases, V lost 6 bases, and 7 bases had no gene match. Germline loops: CDR1 SGHTA, CDR2 FQGNSA. CDR3 length equals 16 residues. This CDR3 is CASRLDRNANTGELFF. CDR3 DNA: TGTGCCAGCAGACTGGACAGGAACGCGAACACCGGGGAGCTGTTTTTT.

The V call is TRBV6-2 or TRBV6-3, the J call TRBJ2-3, with 7 bases matching TRBD2. CDR3 length equals 14 residues. Germline V gene sequence: CDR1 MNHEY, CDR2 SVGEGT. The V gene end was trimmed by 6 bases and the J gene end by 3 bases; junction bases not matched to a gene: 6. This chain's CDR3 is CASSLRDYTDTQYF. Written as DNA, the CDR3 is TGTGCCAGCAGCCTCCGGGACTATACAGATACGCAGTATTTT.

This clonotype has at least ten counts. V gene TRBV10-3 combines with J gene TRBJ2-3; D unclear. Germline V gene lookup returns CDR1 ENHRY and CDR2 SYGVKD. The V end lost 4 bases, the J end lost 2 bases, and 7 bases lay between the germline ends. The CDR3 length is 13 residues. The CDR3 nucleotides are TGTGCCATCAGTGGCGGCAACACAGATACGCAGTATTTT. Its protein product is CAISGGNTDTQYF.

This clonotype was detected only a few times. The chain has TRBV7-2 and TRBJ1-1, with D possibly TRBD1 on 5 matching bases. Germline lookup yields CDR1 SGHTA and CDR2 FQGNSA. This CDR3 contains 15 residues. V lost 2 bases and J lost 1, with 11 bases in between. The CDR3 loop is CASSLLGTGNTEAFF. In nucleotides, the CDR3 is TGTGCCAGCAGCTTACTCGGGACGGGGAACACTGAAGCTTTCTTT.

This rearrangement joins TRBV7-2 to TRBJ2-1; tentatively, D is TRBD2 (5 bases). Trimming pared 9 bases from V and 1 base from J, leaving 19 bases between. The CDR3 sequence is 16 residues long. Per the germline V gene, CDR1 is SGHTA and CDR2 is FQGNSA. The CDR3 is CARSPPLRRSYNEQFF. The CDR3 DNA reads TGTGCCAGGAGCCCTCCCCTCCGGAGGTCCTACAATGAGCAGTTCTTC.

This clonotype has at least ten counts. This chain uses TRBV6-6 with TRBJ2-1; 10 positions match TRBD2. Unmatched junction bases numbered 8, after V lost 6 bases and J lost 6 bases. Germline-derived CDR1 and CDR2 are MNHNY and SVGAGI (reference sequence). The CDR3 is 15 residues long. The CDR3: CASRGTSASANEQFF. CDR3 DNA: TGTGCCAGCAGGGGGACTAGCGCCTCTGCCAATGAGCAGTTCTTC.

This clonotype was detected many times. This sequence joins TRBV7-2 and TRBJ2-3; 8 nucleotides agree with TRBD1. V lost 0 bases to trimming and J lost 8 bases; unmatched junction nucleotides: 7. Germline CDR1 and CDR2: SGHTA and FQGNSA. The CDR3 runs to 15 residues. DNA for the CDR3: TGTGCCAGCAGCTTAGCCCCGGGAACAGGGGGTACGCAGTATTTT. It yields the protein CASSLAPGTGGTQYF.

This clonotype has ten or more counts. This chain joins TRBV5-1 and TRBJ2-7; a possible D gene is TRBD2 (7 bases). V shed 3 bases and J shed 0 bases, with 13 bases lying between them. Per the germline V gene, CDR1 is SGHRS and CDR2 is YFSETQ. The CDR3 totals 15 residues. The CDR3 loop reads CASSWGGTLSYEQYF. In DNA form, the CDR3 reads TGCGCCAGCAGCTGGGGGGGGACACTCTCCTACGAGCAGTACTTC.

Ten or more counts support this clonotype. The chain joins TRBV6-1 to TRBJ1-1, with D possibly TRBD1 on 5 matching bases. V was cut by 1 base and J by 0 bases, with 9 bases left in between. Germline V gene lookup returns CDR1 MNHNS and CDR2 SASEGT. The CDR3 covers 15 residues. The CDR3 is CASSEVAGLNTEAFF. CDR3 bases: TGTGCCAGCAGTGAAGTGGCGGGACTGAACACTGAAGCTTTCTTT.

This clonotype has a handful of counts. The chain has TRBV6-2 or TRBV6-3 and TRBJ2-4; D is possibly TRBD2 (6 bases). The CDR3 loop spans 15 amino acids. The germline V gene encodes CDR1 MNHEY and CDR2 SVGEGT. V was shortened by 6 bases and J by 8 bases, with 20 bases between the two germline ends. The CDR3 region has the DNA TGTGCCAGCAGATACGGGACTCAAGTGGTAGACATTCAGTACTTC. It encodes CASRYGTQVVDIQYF.

This clonotype has a count of ten or more. The chain links TRBV24-1 to TRBJ2-5; 7 nucleotides align to TRBD2. The CDR3 is 15 amino acids. V gave up 6 bases and J gave up 1 base; unmatched junction bases: 7. The V gene's germline CDR1 is KGHDR and CDR2 SFDVKD. The CDR3 DNA reads as TGTGCCACCAGTCCTAGCGGAGGGGCCCAAGAGACCCAGTACTTC. This gives the protein CATSPSGGAQETQYF.

This clonotype was detected many times. This chain joins TRBV10-3 and TRBJ2-3; TRBD1 agrees at 9 bases. Germline CDR1 and CDR2: ENHRY and SYGVKD. The length of the CDR3 is 17 residues. V trimming: 5 bases; J trimming: 7 bases; junction bases outside the gene matches: 16. The CDR3 DNA sequence: TGTGCCATCAGTTCCTCCCCCGAGGACAGGGGTTCAAATACGCAGTATTTT. As protein: CAISSSPEDRGSNTQYF.

This clonotype was seen at least ten times. V and J are TRBV4-1 and TRBJ1-5; D ambiguous. Deletions cut 0 bases from V and 7 bases from J, with 16 bases between. CDR3 size: 16 residues. Germline CDR1 reads MGHRA; CDR2 reads YSYEKL. Here the CDR3 reads CASSQEKDGAEQPQHF. The CDR3 nucleotides are TGCGCCAGCAGCCAAGAAAAGGACGGCGCGGAACAGCCCCAGCATTTT.

The sample holds many counts of this clonotype. V and J are TRBV20-1 and TRBJ1-6; D possibly corresponds to TRBD1 (6 bases). V was clipped by 5 bases and J by 5 bases, with 16 bases between them. The CDR3 sequence is 15 residues long. In germline, CDR1 is DFQATT, CDR2 SNEGSKA (reference sequence). CDR3 nucleotides: TGCAGTGCTCCAGAACAGGGCTGGGATAATTCACCCCTCCACTTT. Translating gives CSAPEQGWDNSPLHF.

This clonotype was seen at least ten times. The rearrangement links TRBV5-1 to TRBJ2-2; D is undetermined. The length of the CDR3 is 17 residues. Germline values: CDR1 SGHRS, CDR2 YFSETQ. Trimming pared 2 bases from V and 2 bases from J, leaving 16 bases between. CDR3 residues: CASSFHYLDTNTGELFF. The CDR3 nucleotides are TGCGCCAGCAGCTTCCACTATTTAGATACTAACACCGGGGAGCTGTTTTTT.

On this clonotype itself: A single base separates this from a much larger clone, so it may be a read error. The J gene is TRBJ2-7, the V gene TRBV12-3 or TRBV12-4, with D perhaps matching TRBD2 (5 bases). This CDR3 is built from 14 residues. V lost 6 bases and J 8 bases, leaving 20 bases between the germline ends. CDR3 protein: CASSRHLASPQQYF. CDR3 nucleotide sequence: TGTGCCAGCAGCAGACACCTGGCTAGCCCACAGCAGTACTTC.

The chain has TRBV20-1 and TRBJ2-7; the D gene is possibly TRBD1 (6 bases). The CDR3 is 13 residues long. Germline assignment: CDR1 DFQATT and CDR2 SNEGSKA (reference sequence). V was trimmed by 0 bases and J by 5 bases, leaving 11 bases between them. CDR3: CSARDVWGHEQYF. CDR3 DNA: TGCAGTGCTAGAGATGTTTGGGGGCACGAGCAGTACTTC.